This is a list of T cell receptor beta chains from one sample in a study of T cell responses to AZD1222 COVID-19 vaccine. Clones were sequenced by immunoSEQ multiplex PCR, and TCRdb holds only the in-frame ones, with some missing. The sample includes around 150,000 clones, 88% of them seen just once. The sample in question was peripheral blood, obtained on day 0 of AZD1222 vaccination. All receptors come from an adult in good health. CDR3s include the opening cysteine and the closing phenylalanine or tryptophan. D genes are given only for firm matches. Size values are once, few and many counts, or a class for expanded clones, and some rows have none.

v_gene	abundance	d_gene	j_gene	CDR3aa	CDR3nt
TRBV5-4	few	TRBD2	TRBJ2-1	CASSLWGGRALNEQFF	TGTGCCAGCAGCTTGTGGGGGGGGAGGGCCCTCAATGAGCAGTTCTTC
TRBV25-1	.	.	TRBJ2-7	CASSERGREEGYEQYF	TGTGCCAGCAGCGAAAGGGGGCGGGAGGAGGGCTACGAGCAGTACTTC
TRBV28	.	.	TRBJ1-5	CASSWPRDNRQPQHF	TGTGCCAGCAGCTGGCCCCGGGACAACAGACAGCCCCAGCATTTT
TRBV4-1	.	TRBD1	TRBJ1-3	CASSQRTGPGNTIYF	TGCGCCAGCAGCCAAAGGACAGGGCCTGGAAACACCATATATTTT
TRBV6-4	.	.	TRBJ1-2	CASSDSYPRGRNYGYTF	TGTGCCAGCAGTGACTCGTATCCCAGGGGACGGAACTATGGCTACACCTTC
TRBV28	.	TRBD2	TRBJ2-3	CASSPFSLAGTDTQYF	TGTGCCAGCAGCCCCTTCTCACTAGCGGGCACAGATACGCAGTATTTT
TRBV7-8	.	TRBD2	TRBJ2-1	CAGRQPGLVHNEQFF	TGTGCCGGTAGACAACCGGGACTAGTCCACAATGAGCAGTTCTTC
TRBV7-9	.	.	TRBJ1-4	CASSFPRESNEKLFF	TGTGCCAGCAGCTTCCCCCGGGAAAGTAATGAAAAACTGTTTTTT
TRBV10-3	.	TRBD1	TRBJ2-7	CAIRSGTGGSYEQYF	TGTGCCATCAGATCCGGGACAGGGGGATCCTACGAGCAGTACTTC
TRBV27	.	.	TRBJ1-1	CASSLYPQGMGTEAFF	TGTGCCAGCAGTTTATATCCCCAGGGGATGGGTACTGAAGCTTTCTTT
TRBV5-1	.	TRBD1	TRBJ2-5	CASSDPGGTRETQYF	TGCGCCAGCAGCGATCCAGGGGGCACTAGGGAGACCCAGTACTTC
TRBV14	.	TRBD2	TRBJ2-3	CASSQALTSYTDTQYF	TGTGCCAGCAGCCAAGCCCTGACTAGCTACACAGATACGCAGTATTTT
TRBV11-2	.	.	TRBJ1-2	CAIERGGYGYTF	TGTGCCATCGAGCGAGGGGGCTATGGCTACACCTTC
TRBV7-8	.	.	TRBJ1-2	CASSLGQDNYGYTF	TGTGCCAGCAGCTTAGGACAGGACAACTATGGCTACACCTTC
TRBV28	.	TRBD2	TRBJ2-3	CASRYGGATDTQYF	TGTGCCAGCCGCTACGGGGGGGCGACAGATACGCAGTATTTT
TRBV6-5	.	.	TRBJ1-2	CASSYRGTGLWGYTF	TGTGCCAGCAGTTACCGTGGGACGGGCCTCTGGGGCTACACCTTC
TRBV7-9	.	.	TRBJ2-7	CASSLALLDSYEQYF	TGTGCCAGCAGCTTAGCTCTGTTGGACAGCTACGAGCAGTACTTC
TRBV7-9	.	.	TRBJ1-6	CASSRRSGDYNSPLHF	TGTGCCAGCAGCCGTCGTAGTGGGGACTATAATTCACCCCTCCACTTT
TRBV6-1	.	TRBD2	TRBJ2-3	CASSETSGRTFTDTQYF	TGTGCCAGCAGTGAGACTAGCGGGAGGACTTTCACAGATACGCAGTATTTT
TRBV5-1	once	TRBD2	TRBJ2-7	CASSLGTSGFSYEQYF	TGCGCCAGCAGCTTGGGTACTAGCGGGTTCTCCTACGAGCAGTACTTC
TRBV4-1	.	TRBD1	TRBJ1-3	CASSQVRFGTGGTPAIYF	TGCGCCAGCAGCCAAGTCAGGTTTGGGACAGGGGGTACTCCCGCCATATATTTT
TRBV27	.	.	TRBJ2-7	CASRPHEAYEQYF	TGTGCCAGCAGACCGCACGAAGCCTACGAGCAGTACTTC
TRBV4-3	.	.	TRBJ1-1	CASSLSTGRSEAFF	TGCGCCAGCAGCCTAAGTACAGGCCGCAGCGAAGCTTTCTTT
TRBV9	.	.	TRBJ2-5	CASSAGTQYQETQYF	TGTGCCAGCAGCGCCGGGACCCAGTACCAAGAGACCCAGTACTTC
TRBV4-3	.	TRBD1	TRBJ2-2	CASSQDFSPGQGARTGELFF	TGCGCCAGCAGCCAAGATTTTTCACCGGGACAGGGGGCACGGACCGGGGAGCTGTTTTTT
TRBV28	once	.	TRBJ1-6	CASLLLPNSPLHF	TGTGCCAGCCTGCTCCTACCCAATTCACCCCTCCACTTT
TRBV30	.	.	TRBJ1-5	CAWSDILSNQPQHF	TGTGCCTGGAGTGACATCCTGAGCAATCAGCCCCAGCATTTT
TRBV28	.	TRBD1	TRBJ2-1	CASSPGTGDYNEQFF	TGTGCCAGCAGCCCCGGGACAGGGGATTACAATGAGCAGTTCTTC
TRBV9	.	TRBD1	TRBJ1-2	CASSVGTGDGYTF	TGTGCCAGCAGCGTTGGGACAGGGGATGGCTACACCTTC
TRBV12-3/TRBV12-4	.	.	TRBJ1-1	CASSPRNTEAFF	TGTGCCAGCAGTCCTCGTAACACTGAAGCTTTCTTT
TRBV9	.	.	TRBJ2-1	CASSAGHNEQFF	TGTGCCAGCAGCGCGGGACACAATGAGCAGTTCTTC
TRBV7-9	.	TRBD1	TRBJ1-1	CASSQERDSEAFF	TGTGCCAGCAGCCAAGAGAGGGACAGTGAAGCTTTCTTT
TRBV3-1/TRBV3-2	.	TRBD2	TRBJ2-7	CASSQGGTSGRTLPLPWEQYF	TGTGCCAGCAGCCAAGGGGGGACTAGCGGGAGGACCCTACCCCTGCCGTGGGAGCAGTACTTC
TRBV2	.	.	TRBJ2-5	CASSERETQYF	TGTGCCAGCAGTGAAAGGGAGACCCAGTACTTC
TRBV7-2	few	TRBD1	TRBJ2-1	CASTDRSSYNEQFF	TGTGCCAGCACGGACAGGAGCTCCTACAATGAGCAGTTCTTC
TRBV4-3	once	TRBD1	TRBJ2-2	CASSPGQGFGYTGELFF	TGCGCCAGCAGCCCGGGACAGGGGTTCGGGTACACCGGGGAGCTGTTTTTT
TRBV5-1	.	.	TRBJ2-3	CASSGGSLTDTQYF	TGCGCCAGCAGTGGGGGGTCTCTCACAGATACGCAGTATTTT
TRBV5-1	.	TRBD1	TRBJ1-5	CASSMTGDSNQPQHF	TGCGCCAGCAGCATGACAGGGGATAGCAATCAGCCCCAGCATTTT
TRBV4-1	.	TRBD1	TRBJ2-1	CASSQVQGVWNEQFF	TGCGCCAGCAGCCAAGTACAGGGGGTTTGGAATGAGCAGTTCTTC
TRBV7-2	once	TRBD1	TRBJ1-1	CASIKDRGATEAFF	TGTGCCAGCATCAAGGACAGGGGTGCCACTGAAGCTTTCTTT
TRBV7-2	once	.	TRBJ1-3	CASSLGGANTIYF	TGTGCCAGCAGCTTAGGAGGGGCGAACACCATATATTTT
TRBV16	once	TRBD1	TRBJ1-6	CASRQSGQGASLHF	TGTGCCAGCAGACAATCGGGGCAGGGGGCATCCCTCCACTTT
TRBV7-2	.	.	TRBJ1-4	CASSLVGGINEKLFF	TGTGCCAGCAGCTTAGTGGGGGGTATTAATGAAAAACTGTTTTTT